This record concerns one T cell receptor beta chain sequence. Its target is not known. The sample comes from a study of pediatric ulcerative colitis. Study-wide results and caveats: Substantially fewer templates came from a couple of patients' blood samples.

Assay: immunoSEQ multiplex PCR; the TCRdb copy retains only in-frame clones and omits some. The sample carries 60,000 or so clones, about three quarters recorded once. V lost 0 bases, J lost 4 bases, and 6 bases lay in between. The CDR3 runs 13 residues. Germline V gene lookup returns CDR1 SGDLS and CDR2 YYNGEE. The genes are TRBV9 and TRBJ2-3, with a tentative D call TRBD2 (6 bases). Sequencing used blood. The TCR originated in a boy aged 10-17 years with moderate ulcerative colitis. CDR3 region: CASSVGLADTQYF. CDR3 nucleotides: TGTGCCAGCAGCGTAGGACTAGCAGATACGCAGTATTTT.